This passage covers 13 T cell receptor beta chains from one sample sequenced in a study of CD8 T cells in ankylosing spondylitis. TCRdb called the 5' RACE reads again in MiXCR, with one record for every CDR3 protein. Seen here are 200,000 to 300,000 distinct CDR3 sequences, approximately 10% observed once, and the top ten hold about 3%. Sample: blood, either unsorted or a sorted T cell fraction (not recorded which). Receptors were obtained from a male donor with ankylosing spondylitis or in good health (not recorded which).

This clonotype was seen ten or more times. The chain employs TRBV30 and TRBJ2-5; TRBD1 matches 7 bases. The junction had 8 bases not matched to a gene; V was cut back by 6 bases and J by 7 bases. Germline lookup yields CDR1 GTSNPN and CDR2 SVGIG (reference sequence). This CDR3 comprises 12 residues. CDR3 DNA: TGTGCCTGTTGGGACAGCCGATGGACCCAGTACTTC. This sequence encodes CACWDSRWTQYF.

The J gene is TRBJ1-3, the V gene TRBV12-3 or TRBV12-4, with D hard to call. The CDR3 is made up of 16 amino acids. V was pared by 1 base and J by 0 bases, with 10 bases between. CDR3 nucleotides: TGTGCCAGCAGTTTAGGGACGCCTAACTCTGGAAACACCATATATTTT. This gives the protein CASSLGTPNSGNTIYF.

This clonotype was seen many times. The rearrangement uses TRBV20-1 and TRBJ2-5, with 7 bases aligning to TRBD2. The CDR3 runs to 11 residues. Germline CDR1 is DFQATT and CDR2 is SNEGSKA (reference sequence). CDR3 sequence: CSPGGQETQYF. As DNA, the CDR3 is TGCAGCCCGGGGGGCCAAGAGACCCAGTACTTC.

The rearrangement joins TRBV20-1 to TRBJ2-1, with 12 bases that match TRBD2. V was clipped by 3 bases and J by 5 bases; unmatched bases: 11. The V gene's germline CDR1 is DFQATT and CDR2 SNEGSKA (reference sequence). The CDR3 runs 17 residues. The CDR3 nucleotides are TGCAGTGCTAGGCCTCTAGCGGGAGGGCCGGATCACAATGAGCAGTTCTTC. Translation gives CSARPLAGGPDHNEQFF.

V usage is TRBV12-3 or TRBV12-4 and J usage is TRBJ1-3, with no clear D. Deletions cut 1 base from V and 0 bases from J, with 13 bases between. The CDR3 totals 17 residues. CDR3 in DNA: TGTGCCAGCAGTTTAGAAATTAATACCTACTCTGGAAACACCATATATTTT. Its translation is CASSLEINTYSGNTIYF.

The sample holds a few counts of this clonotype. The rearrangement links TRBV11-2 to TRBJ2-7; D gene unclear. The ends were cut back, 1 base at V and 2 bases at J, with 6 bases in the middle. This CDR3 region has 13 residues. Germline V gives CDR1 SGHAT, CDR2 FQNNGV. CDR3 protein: CASSLGTPYEQYF. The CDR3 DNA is TGTGCCAGCAGCTTAGGGACCCCCTACGAGCAGTACTTC.

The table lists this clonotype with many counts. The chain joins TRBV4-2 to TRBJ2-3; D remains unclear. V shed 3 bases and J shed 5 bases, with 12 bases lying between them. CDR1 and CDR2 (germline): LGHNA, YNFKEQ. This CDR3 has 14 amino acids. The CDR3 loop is CASSQARTGDTQYF. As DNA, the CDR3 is TGTGCCAGCAGCCAGGCGCGGACGGGAGATACGCAGTATTTT.

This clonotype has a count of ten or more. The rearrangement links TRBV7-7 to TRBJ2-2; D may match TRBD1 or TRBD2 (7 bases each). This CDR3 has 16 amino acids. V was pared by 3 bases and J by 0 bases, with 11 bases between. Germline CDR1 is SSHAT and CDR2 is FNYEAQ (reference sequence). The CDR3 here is CASSLGGGANTGELFF. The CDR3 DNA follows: TGTGCCAGCAGCTTGGGAGGGGGCGCGAACACCGGGGAGCTGTTTTTT. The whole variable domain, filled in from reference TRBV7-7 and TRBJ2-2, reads GAGVSQSPRYKVTKRGQDVTLRCDPISSHATLYWYQQALGQGPEFLTYFNYEAQPDKSGLPSDRFSAERPEGSISTLTIQRTEQRDSAMYRCASSLGGGANTGELFFGEGSRLTVL.

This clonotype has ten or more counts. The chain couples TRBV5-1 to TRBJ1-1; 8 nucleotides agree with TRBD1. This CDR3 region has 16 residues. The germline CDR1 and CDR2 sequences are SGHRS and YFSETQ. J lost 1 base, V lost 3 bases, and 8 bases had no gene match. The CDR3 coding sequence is TGCGCCAGCAGCTCCGAGACAGGGGCGAGGAACACTGAAGCTTTCTTT. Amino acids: CASSSETGARNTEAFF.

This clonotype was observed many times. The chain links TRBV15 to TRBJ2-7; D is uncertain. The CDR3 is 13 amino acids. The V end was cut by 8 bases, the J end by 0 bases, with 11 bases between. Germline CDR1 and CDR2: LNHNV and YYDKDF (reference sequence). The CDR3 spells CATSRTASYEQYF. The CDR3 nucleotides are TGTGCCACCTCGAGGACGGCCTCCTACGAGCAGTACTTC.

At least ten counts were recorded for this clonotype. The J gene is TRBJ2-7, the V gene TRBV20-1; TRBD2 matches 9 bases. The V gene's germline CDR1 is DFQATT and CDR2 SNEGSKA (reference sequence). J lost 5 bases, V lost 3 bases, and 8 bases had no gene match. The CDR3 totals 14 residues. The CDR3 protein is CSARAPSGIHEQYF. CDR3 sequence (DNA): TGCAGTGCTAGGGCACCTAGCGGGATACACGAGCAGTACTTC.

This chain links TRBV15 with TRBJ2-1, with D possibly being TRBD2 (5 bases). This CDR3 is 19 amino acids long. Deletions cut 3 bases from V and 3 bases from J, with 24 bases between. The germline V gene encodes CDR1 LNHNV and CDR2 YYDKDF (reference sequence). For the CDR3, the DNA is TGTGCCACCAGCAGTACCGGGATGACTCCAAACGAAAACTACAATGAGCAGTTCTTC. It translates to CATSSTGMTPNENYNEQFF.

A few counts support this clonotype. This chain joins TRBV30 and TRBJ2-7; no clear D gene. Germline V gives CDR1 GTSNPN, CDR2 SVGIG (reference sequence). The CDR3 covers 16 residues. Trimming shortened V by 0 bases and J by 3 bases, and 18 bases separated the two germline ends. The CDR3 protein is CAWSVNSPALNYEQYF. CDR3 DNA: TGTGCCTGGAGTGTTAACAGTCCCGCCTTGAACTACGAGCAGTACTTC.